The 4 T cell receptor beta chains listed next were all sequenced from one sample in a study of blood T cell repertoires in COVID-19. Method: immunoSEQ multiplex PCR; TCRdb's copy keeps in-frame clones and lacks some. Of about 120,000 clones in the sample, 75% to 85% were seen once. The sequencing input was peripheral blood. These receptors were collected from a human donor in a cohort sampled during active COVID-19.

This clone was seen only once. The rearrangement uses TRBV6-1 and TRBJ1-3; D uncertain. The CDR3 runs 15 residues. V lost 2 bases to trimming and J lost 0 bases, with 8 bases between them. CDR1 MNHNS and CDR2 SASEGT come from the germline V gene. CDR3: CASSELQDSGNTIYF. CDR3 DNA: TGTGCCAGCAGTGAATTGCAGGACTCTGGAAACACCATATATTTT.

The chain employs TRBV5-4 and TRBJ2-1; TRBD2 matches at 7 bases. This CDR3 comprises 14 residues. Germline V gene sequence: CDR1 SGHNT, CDR2 YYREEE (reference sequence). The ends lost 9 bases at V and 3 bases at J; junction bases unmatched: 9. The CDR3 loop is CATRPGGGYNEQFF. The CDR3 DNA reads as TGTGCCACCCGTCCCGGCGGGGGCTACAATGAGCAGTTCTTC.

This chain connects TRBV7-9 to TRBJ2-7; 7 bases line up with TRBD1. Losses at the gene ends were 5 bases for V and 9 bases for J; bases not matched to a gene: 10. The CDR3 extends over 13 amino acids. Germline V lookup: CDR1 SEHNR, CDR2 FQNEAQ (reference sequence). The CDR3 DNA follows: TGTGCCAGCAGCCCCCGACAGGGCTCGGCGCAGTACTTC. It encodes CASSPRQGSAQYF.

The J gene is TRBJ2-5, the V gene TRBV7-2; 7 nucleotides align to TRBD1. This CDR3 is 14 amino acids long. J lost 2 bases, V lost 4 bases, and 4 bases had no gene match. The germline V gene has CDR1 SGHTA and CDR2 FQGNSA. The CDR3 nucleotides are TGTGCCAGCAGCTCTGGGACAGCACAAGAGACCCAGTACTTC. It codes for CASSSGTAQETQYF.